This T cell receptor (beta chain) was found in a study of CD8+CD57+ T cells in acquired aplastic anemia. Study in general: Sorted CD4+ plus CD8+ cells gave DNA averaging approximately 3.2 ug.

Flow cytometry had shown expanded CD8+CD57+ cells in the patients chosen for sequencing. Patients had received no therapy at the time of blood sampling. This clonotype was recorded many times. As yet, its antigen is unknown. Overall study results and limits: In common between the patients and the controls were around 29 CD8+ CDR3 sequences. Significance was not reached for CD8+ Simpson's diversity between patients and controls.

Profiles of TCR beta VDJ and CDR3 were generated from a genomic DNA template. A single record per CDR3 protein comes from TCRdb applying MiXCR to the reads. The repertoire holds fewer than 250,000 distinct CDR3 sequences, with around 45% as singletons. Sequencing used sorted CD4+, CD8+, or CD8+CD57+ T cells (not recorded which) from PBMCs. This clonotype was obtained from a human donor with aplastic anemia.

The CDR3 reads CASGPPGTGGQPQHF. The CDR3 nucleotides are TGTGCCAGCGGACCTCCCGGGACAGGGGGCCAGCCCCAGCATTTT. This chain joins TRBV7-9 and TRBJ1-5; TRBD1 aligns across 12 bases. The junction had 9 bases not matched to a gene; V was cut back by 8 bases and J by 7 bases. The V gene's germline CDR1 is SEHNR and CDR2 FQNEAQ (reference sequence). This CDR3 comprises 15 residues.